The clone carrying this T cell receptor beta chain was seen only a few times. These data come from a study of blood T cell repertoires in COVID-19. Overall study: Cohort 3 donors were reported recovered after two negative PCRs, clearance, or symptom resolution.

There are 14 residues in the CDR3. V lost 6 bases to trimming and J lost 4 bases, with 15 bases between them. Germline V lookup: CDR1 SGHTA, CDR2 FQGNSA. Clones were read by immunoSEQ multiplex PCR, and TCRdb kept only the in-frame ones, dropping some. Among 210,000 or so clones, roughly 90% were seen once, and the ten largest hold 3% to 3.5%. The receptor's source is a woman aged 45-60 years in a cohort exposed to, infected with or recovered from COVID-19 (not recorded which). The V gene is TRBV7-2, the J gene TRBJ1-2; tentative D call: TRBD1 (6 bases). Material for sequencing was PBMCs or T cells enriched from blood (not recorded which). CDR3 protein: CASSFTGQIYGYTF. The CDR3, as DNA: TGTGCCAGCAGTTTTACTGGACAGATCTATGGCTACACCTTC.